This TCR beta chain was sequenced in a study of OX40 agonist ivuxolimab in advanced cancers. Study details: As their treatment, patients were administered ivuxolimab, an agonistic anti-OX40 (CD134) antibody.

The table came from immunoSEQ multiplex PCR; TCRdb's copy has only in-frame clones and leaves some out. The sample lists under 75,000 clones, around 80% occurring once. On this clone: What it recognizes is unknown.

At baseline, cycle 4 day 1, and cycle 7 day 1, blood was sampled. Study results and caveats: There were also nonresponders showing low normalized T-cell clonal expansion. Specificity for antigen went undetermined in the expanded peripheral T cells.

The V and J ends lost 5 bases and 5 bases respectively, with 15 bases between them. The germline CDR1 and CDR2 sequences are SGHAT and FQNNGV. This CDR3 spans 14 amino acids. The sequence derives from an adult with an advanced solid tumor such as melanoma, head and neck, liver or kidney cancer. V and J are TRBV11-2 and TRBJ1-2; D gene unclear. This sample comprised CD4+ or CD8+ T cells sorted from blood, obtained in a trial of the OX40 agonist ivuxolimab. In nucleotides, the CDR3 is TGTGCCAGCAGCCTAAGTACCGGGAAGTATGGCTACACCTTC. This encodes CASSLSTGKYGYTF.